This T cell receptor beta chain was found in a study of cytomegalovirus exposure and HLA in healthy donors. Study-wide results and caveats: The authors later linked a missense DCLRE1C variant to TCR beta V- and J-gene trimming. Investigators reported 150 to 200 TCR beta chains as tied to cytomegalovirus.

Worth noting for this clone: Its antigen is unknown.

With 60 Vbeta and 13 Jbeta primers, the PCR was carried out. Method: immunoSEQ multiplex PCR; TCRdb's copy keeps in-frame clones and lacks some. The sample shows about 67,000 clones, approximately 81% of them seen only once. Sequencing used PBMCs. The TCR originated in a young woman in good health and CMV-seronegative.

The CDR3 region is CASSPLGQGPGELFF. In DNA, the CDR3 is TGTGCCAGCAGTCCGCTCGGACAGGGCCCAGGGGAGCTGTTTTTT. V usage is TRBV25-1 and J usage is TRBJ2-2, with 8 positions matching TRBD1. The CDR3 extends over 15 amino acids. Germline V lookup: CDR1 MGHDK, CDR2 SYGVNS. V lost 5 bases and J lost 8; bases outside the gene matches: 10.